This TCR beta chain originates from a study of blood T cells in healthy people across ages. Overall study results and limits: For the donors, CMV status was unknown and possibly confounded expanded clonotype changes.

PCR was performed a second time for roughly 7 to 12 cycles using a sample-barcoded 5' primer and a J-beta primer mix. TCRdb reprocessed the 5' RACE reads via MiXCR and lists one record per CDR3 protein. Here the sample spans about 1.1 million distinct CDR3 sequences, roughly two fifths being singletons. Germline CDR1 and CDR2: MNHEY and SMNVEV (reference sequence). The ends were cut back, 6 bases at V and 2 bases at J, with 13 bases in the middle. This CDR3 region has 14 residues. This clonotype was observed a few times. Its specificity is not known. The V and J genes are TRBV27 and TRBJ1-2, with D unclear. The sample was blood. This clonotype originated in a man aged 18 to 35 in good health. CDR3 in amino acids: CASRALGPNYGYTF. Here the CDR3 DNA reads TGTGCCAGCAGGGCCCTCGGGCCCAACTATGGCTACACCTTC.